A selection of T cell receptor beta chains follows, all from one sample in a study of blood T cell repertoires in COVID-19. Clones were read by immunoSEQ multiplex PCR, and TCRdb kept only the in-frame ones, dropping some. Among about 71,000 clones listed, approximately 90% were seen once. Sequenced: peripheral blood. All receptors come from a man aged 30 to 39 with acute or convalescent COVID-19. The CDR3 runs from the conserved cysteine through the conserved F or W. A D gene is named only where the DNA matches it firmly. A row's size may be missing; if present it is once, few, many or a size class.

14	TRBV7-2	NA	TRBD1	TRBJ1-2	CASSLDRGGYGYTF	TGTGCCAGCAGCTTAGACAGGGGAGGCTATGGCTACACCTTC
13	TRBV5-4	NA	NA	TRBJ2-3	CASRQTGLDTQYF	TGTGCCAGCAGACAGACAGGTTTAGATACGCAGTATTTT
13	TRBV3-1/TRBV3-2	NA	NA	TRBJ2-7	CASSRVEGYEQYF	TGTGCCAGCAGCCGAGTCGAGGGCTACGAGCAGTACTTC
13	TRBV12-3/TRBV12-4	NA	NA	TRBJ2-1	CASRLGQYNEQFF	TGTGCCAGCAGGCTTGGACAGTACAATGAGCAGTTCTTC
18	TRBV4-3	NA	TRBD2	TRBJ2-5	CASSQGIASGRTQETQYF	TGCGCCAGCAGCCAAGGAATAGCGAGCGGGAGAACTCAAGAGACCCAGTACTTC
15	TRBV9	NA	NA	TRBJ1-1	CASSVDGAAGSLAFF	TGTGCCAGCAGCGTAGACGGGGCGGCCGGGAGTCTAGCTTTCTTT
18	TRBV5-1	NA	TRBD2	TRBJ2-3	CASSPGLAGGSLQDTQYF	TGCGCCAGCAGCCCGGGACTAGCGGGAGGCTCTCTCCAGGATACGCAGTATTTT
13	TRBV11-2	once	NA	TRBJ2-5	CASSRSEQETQYF	TGTGCCAGCAGCCGTAGCGAACAAGAGACCCAGTACTTC
15	TRBV28	NA	NA	TRBJ2-1	CASSFWGFRYNEQFF	TGTGCCAGCAGTTTCTGGGGCTTCCGCTACAATGAGCAGTTCTTC
16	TRBV5-1	NA	TRBD1	TRBJ1-1	CASSLTLGQGVGEAFF	TGCGCCAGCAGCTTGACCCTCGGACAGGGGGTTGGGGAAGCTTTCTTT
13	TRBV6-5	NA	TRBD1	TRBJ1-2	CASRDARGEGYTF	TGTGCCAGCAGGGATGCCAGGGGGGAAGGCTACACCTTC
11	TRBV2	NA	NA	TRBJ1-6	CASSVHAPLHF	TGTGCCAGCAGTGTCCATGCGCCCCTCCACTTT
15	TRBV5-1	NA	TRBD1	TRBJ1-1	CASSVTGGRDTEAFF	TGCGCCAGCAGCGTGACAGGGGGCAGGGACACTGAAGCTTTCTTT
12	TRBV3-1/TRBV3-2	NA	NA	TRBJ2-7	CASRTKGHEQYF	TGTGCCAGCAGAACTAAGGGGCACGAGCAGTACTTC
14	TRBV5-5	few	NA	TRBJ1-2	CASSLTGLNYGYTF	TGTGCCAGCAGCTTAACAGGCCTGAACTATGGCTACACCTTC
11	TRBV10-3	NA	TRBD1	TRBJ2-1	CASKDRGPAFF	TGTGCCTCCAAAGACAGGGGGCCCGCGTTCTTC
18	TRBV28	once	NA	TRBJ1-1	CASRYGKEDRLENTEAFF	TGTGCCAGCAGATACGGGAAAGAGGACAGATTGGAGAACACTGAAGCTTTCTTT
16	TRBV2	NA	TRBD2	TRBJ2-2	CASTWTSGGITGELFF	TGTGCCAGCACCTGGACTAGCGGGGGGATCACCGGGGAGCTGTTTTTT
17	TRBV4-2	NA	NA	TRBJ2-2	CASSQAGLASNTGELFF	TGTGCCAGCAGCCAAGCAGGGCTAGCGTCGAACACCGGGGAGCTGTTTTTT
14	TRBV29-1	NA	TRBD1	TRBJ2-1	CSVDGTGSYNEQFF	TGCAGCGTTGACGGGACAGGCTCCTACAATGAGCAGTTCTTC
15	TRBV5-1	NA	NA	TRBJ1-2	CASSPDFTGFYGYTF	TGCGCCAGCAGCCCGGATTTCACAGGGTTCTATGGCTACACCTTC
16	TRBV6-2/TRBV6-3	NA	NA	TRBJ2-7	CASSYSHAGSPYEQYF	TGTGCCAGCAGTTACTCTCACGCGGGATCGCCCTACGAGCAGTACTTC
17	TRBV4-1	NA	TRBD1	TRBJ1-6	CASSQRVLTGGNSPLHF	TGCGCCAGCAGCCAAAGAGTGCTCACAGGGGGTAATTCACCCCTCCACTTT
14	TRBV5-1	NA	TRBD2	TRBJ2-3	CASSLAGGVDTQYF	TGCGCCAGCAGCTTGGCGGGGGGAGTGGATACGCAGTATTTT
13	TRBV19	NA	NA	TRBJ2-5	CASSSGPDGTQYF	TGTGCCAGTAGCAGCGGACCAGACGGGACCCAGTACTTC
11	TRBV6-6	NA	NA	TRBJ1-2	CASSQLYGYTF	TGTGCCAGCAGTCAGCTCTATGGCTACACCTTC
16	TRBV3-1/TRBV3-2	NA	TRBD1	TRBJ1-5	CASSPGAGGSNQPQHF	TGTGCCAGCAGCCCAGGGGCAGGGGGCAGTAATCAGCCCCAGCATTTT
15	TRBV5-1	NA	NA	TRBJ2-3	CASSLGVQRADTQYF	TGCGCCAGCAGCTTGGGTGTCCAACGGGCAGATACGCAGTATTTT
16	TRBV15	once	NA	TRBJ2-4	CATSREQGRAKNIQYF	TGTGCCACCAGCAGAGAGCAAGGGAGAGCCAAAAACATTCAGTACTTC
14	TRBV9	once	NA	TRBJ1-1	CASSPRGGNTEAFF	TGTGCCAGCAGCCCCCGAGGGGGGAACACTGAAGCTTTCTTT
14	TRBV9	NA	TRBD1	TRBJ2-7	CASSPRQGGDEQYF	TGTGCCAGCAGCCCCCGACAGGGGGGGGACGAGCAGTACTTC
16	TRBV10-3	NA	TRBD1	TRBJ1-1	CAISYGQGRGDTEAFF	TGTGCCATCAGCTACGGACAGGGCAGAGGGGACACTGAAGCTTTCTTT
13	TRBV3-1/TRBV3-2	NA	NA	TRBJ1-5	CASSQERDQPQHF	TGTGCCAGCAGCCAAGAGCGGGATCAGCCCCAGCATTTT
15	TRBV2	NA	TRBD2	TRBJ2-1	CASSPGLGGLHEQFF	TGTGCCAGCAGTCCGGGACTAGGGGGTCTGCATGAGCAGTTCTTC
16	TRBV7-9	NA	TRBD1	TRBJ1-1	CASSLLRTGPSTEAFF	TGTGCCAGCAGCTTACTTCGGACAGGGCCGAGCACTGAAGCTTTCTTT
15	TRBV5-8	NA	NA	TRBJ1-4	CASSFRSQSNEKLFF	TGTGCCAGCAGCTTTCGGTCACAGTCAAATGAAAAACTGTTTTTT
17	TRBV3-1/TRBV3-2	NA	TRBD1	TRBJ2-6	CASSQGQGDFGANVLTF	TGTGCCAGCAGCCAAGGACAGGGGGACTTTGGGGCCAACGTCCTGACTTTC
13	TRBV5-4	once	NA	TRBJ1-2	CASSLRGNYGYTF	TGTGCCAGCAGCCTCCGGGGAAACTATGGCTACACCTTC
13	TRBV10-3	NA	NA	TRBJ1-3	CAIKKGTGNTIYF	TGTGCCATCAAGAAGGGGACTGGAAACACCATATATTTT
15	TRBV5-4	NA	TRBD1	TRBJ2-3	CASSSGTGFGDTQYF	TGTGCCAGCAGCTCCGGGACAGGGTTTGGAGATACGCAGTATTTT
15	TRBV7-8	NA	NA	TRBJ1-3	CASSTVIDSGNTIYF	TGTGCCAGCAGCACGGTAATAGACTCTGGAAACACCATATATTTT
16	TRBV19	NA	TRBD1	TRBJ1-1	CATIKRFRDRDTEAFF	TGTGCCACCATTAAAAGGTTCCGGGACAGGGACACTGAAGCTTTCTTT
14	TRBV10-3	NA	NA	TRBJ1-2	CAIRVAGDMDGYTF	TGTGCCATCAGGGTCGCCGGGGATATGGATGGCTACACCTTC
15	TRBV4-2	NA	TRBD2	TRBJ2-7	CASSQEGGRAYEQYF	TGTGCCAGCAGCCAAGAAGGCGGGAGGGCCTACGAGCAGTACTTC
15	TRBV25-1	NA	NA	TRBJ1-1	CASSEFQGRSTEAFF	TGTGCCAGCAGTGAATTTCAGGGTAGGAGCACTGAAGCTTTCTTT
16	TRBV11-2	NA	NA	TRBJ1-3	CATTARSQIPGNTIYF	TGTGCCACTACAGCCCGTTCGCAAATCCCTGGAAACACCATATATTTT
16	TRBV7-8	few	TRBD2	TRBJ2-7	CASSLDRLAGEGEQYF	TGTGCCAGCAGCTTAGACCGACTAGCGGGAGAGGGGGAGCAGTACTTC